Here is one T cell receptor beta chain with its context. The data are from a study of cytomegalovirus exposure and HLA in healthy donors. Assay used: immunoSEQ multiplex PCR; TCRdb lists only in-frame clones, some missing. The data hold more than 85,000 clones, with roughly nine tenths observed a single time. Trimming removed 5 bases at V and 1 base at J, with 14 bases between. Germline CDR1 and CDR2: SGHTA and FQGNSA. This CDR3 contains 15 residues. Specimen: PBMCs. The sequence derives from a young woman in good health and CMV-seronegative. The chain is built from TRBV7-2 and TRBJ1-1; D remains unclear. CDR3 region: CASSVYFGQNTEAFF. CDR3 sequence (DNA): TGTGCCAGCAGCGTCTATTTTGGGCAGAACACTGAAGCTTTCTTT. The full variable domain, in which reference TRBV7-2 and TRBJ1-1 provide the parts outside the CDR3, is GAGVSQSPSNKVTEKGKDVELRCDPISGHTALYWYRQSLGQGLEFLIYFQGNSAPDKSGLPSDRFSAERTGGSVSTLTIQRTQQEDSAVYLCASSVYFGQNTEAFFGQGTRLTVV.